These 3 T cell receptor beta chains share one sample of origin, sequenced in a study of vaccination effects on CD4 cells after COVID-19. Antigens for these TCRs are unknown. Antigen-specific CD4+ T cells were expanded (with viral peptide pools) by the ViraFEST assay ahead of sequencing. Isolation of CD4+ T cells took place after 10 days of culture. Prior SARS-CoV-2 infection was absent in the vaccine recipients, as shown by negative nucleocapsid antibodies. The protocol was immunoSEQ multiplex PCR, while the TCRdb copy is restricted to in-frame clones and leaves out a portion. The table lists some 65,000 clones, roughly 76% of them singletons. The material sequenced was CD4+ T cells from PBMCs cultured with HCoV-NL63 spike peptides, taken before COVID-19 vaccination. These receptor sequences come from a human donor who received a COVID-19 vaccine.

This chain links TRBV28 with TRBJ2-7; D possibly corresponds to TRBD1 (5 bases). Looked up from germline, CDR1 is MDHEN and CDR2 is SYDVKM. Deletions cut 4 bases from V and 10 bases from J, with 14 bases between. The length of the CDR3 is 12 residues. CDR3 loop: CASSSRTPYQYV. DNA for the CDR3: TGTGCCAGCAGTTCACGGACACCGTATCAGTACGTC.

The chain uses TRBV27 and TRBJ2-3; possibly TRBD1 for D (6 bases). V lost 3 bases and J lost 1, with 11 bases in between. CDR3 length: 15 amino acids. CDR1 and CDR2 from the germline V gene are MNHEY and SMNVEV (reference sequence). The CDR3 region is CASSLKGDGTDTQYF. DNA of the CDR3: TGTGCCAGCAGTTTGAAGGGGGATGGCACAGATACGCAGTATTTT.

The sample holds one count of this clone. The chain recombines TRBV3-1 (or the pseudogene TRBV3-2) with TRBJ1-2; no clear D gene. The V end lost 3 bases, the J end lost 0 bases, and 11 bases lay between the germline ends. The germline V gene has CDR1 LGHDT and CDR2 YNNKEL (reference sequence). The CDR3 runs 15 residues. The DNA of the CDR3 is TGTGCCAGCAGCCAGAGGCAAGGAGCTAACTATGGCTACACCTTC. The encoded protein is CASSQRQGANYGYTF.